These T cell receptor beta chains were read from a single sample in a study of T cell responses to AZD1222 COVID-19 vaccine. The assay was immunoSEQ multiplex PCR, and TCRdb's table has in-frame clones only and misses some. Of about 150,000 clones listed, approximately 89% are singletons. Sequenced material: peripheral blood, taken on day 0 of AZD1222 vaccination. Receptors were obtained from an adult in good health. The CDR3 runs from the conserved cysteine through the conserved F or W. D genes are given only for firm matches. Where a row states a size, it is once, few, many or the class of an expanded clone; other rows omit it.

>TRBJ1-3|.|TRBV9|TRBD1
CASSRTGGNSGNTIYF
TGTGCCAGCAGCAGGACAGGGGGTAACTCTGGAAACACCATATATTTT
>TRBJ2-1|.|TRBV27|.
CASSSPPGGGRNEQFF
TGTGCCAGCAGTTCCCCACCGGGCGGGGGCCGCAATGAGCAGTTCTTC
>TRBJ1-2|.|TRBV28|.
CASGGIYGYTF
TGTGCCAGCGGGGGAATCTATGGCTACACCTTC
>TRBJ1-3|.|TRBV2|.
CASSAGSSGNTIYF
TGTGCCAGCAGTGCGGGGAGCTCTGGAAACACCATATATTTT
>TRBJ1-3|.|TRBV9|.
CASSIGVDSGNTIYF
TGTGCCAGCAGCATTGGGGTGGACTCTGGAAACACCATATATTTT
>TRBJ2-4|.|TRBV3-1/TRBV3-2|.
CASSQGGTGGIQYF
TGTGCCAGCAGCCAAGGTGGGACCGGTGGCATTCAGTACTTC
>TRBJ1-1|.|TRBV6-1|TRBD1
CASSGRDRPMNTEAFF
TGTGCCAGCAGTGGTCGGGACAGACCCATGAACACTGAAGCTTTCTTT
>TRBJ1-6|.|TRBV4-2|.
CASSQTSGVGNSPLHF
TGTGCCAGCAGCCAGACAAGCGGGGTTGGTAATTCACCCCTCCACTTT
>TRBJ1-2|.|TRBV4-2|.
CASSQDGGANYGYTF
TGTGCCAGCAGCCAAGACGGGGGGGCTAACTATGGCTACACCTTC
>TRBJ2-3|.|TRBV7-7|TRBD1
CASSFGTGDTDTQYF
TGTGCCAGCAGCTTTGGGACAGGGGACACAGATACGCAGTATTTT
>TRBJ2-3|few|TRBV7-8|.
CASSLLDTQYF
TGTGCCAGCAGCTTATTGGATACGCAGTATTTT
>TRBJ1-2|.|TRBV4-2|.
CASSQVDRDGYTF
TGTGCCAGCAGCCAAGTGGACAGAGATGGCTACACCTTC
>TRBJ1-5|.|TRBV5-5|TRBD1
CASSLRGLGNQPQHF
TGTGCCAGCAGCTTGAGGGGGCTGGGAAATCAGCCCCAGCATTTT
>TRBJ1-2|.|TRBV12-3/TRBV12-4|.
CASSFSGLGYTF
TGTGCCAGCAGTTTTTCGGGGCTCGGCTACACCTTC
>TRBJ1-1|.|TRBV7-9|TRBD1
CASSPGQGTPEAFF
TGTGCCAGCAGCCCTGGACAGGGCACCCCTGAAGCTTTCTTT
>TRBJ2-3|.|TRBV6-5|TRBD2
CASSYSGTSGGNTQYF
TGTGCCAGCAGTTACTCAGGGACTAGCGGAGGAAATACGCAGTATTTT
>TRBJ1-4|.|TRBV2|.
CADTRAPEEKLFF
TGTGCCGACACCCGAGCCCCGGAGGAAAAACTGTTTTTT
>TRBJ2-3|.|TRBV18|.
CASAVGVTDTQYF
TGTGCCAGCGCAGTCGGGGTAACAGATACGCAGTATTTT
>TRBJ1-5|.|TRBV2|.
CASTLYSLRGNQPQHF
TGTGCCAGCACCCTATACAGCCTCCGTGGCAATCAGCCCCAGCATTTT
>TRBJ1-4|.|TRBV4-2|TRBD1
CASSQDRGSEKLFF
TGTGCCAGCAGCCAGGACAGGGGCAGTGAAAAACTGTTTTTT
>TRBJ1-1|.|TRBV7-2|.
CASSPNRGSPEAFF
TGTGCCAGCAGCCCTAATCGAGGGAGCCCTGAAGCTTTCTTT
>TRBJ1-1|.|TRBV4-2|.
CASSQGYGGIGTEAFF
TGTGCCAGCAGCCAGGGGTACGGGGGAATCGGGACTGAAGCTTTCTTT
>TRBJ2-1|.|TRBV6-5|.
CASSSDSYNEQFF
TGTGCCAGCAGCAGCGACTCCTACAATGAGCAGTTCTTC
>TRBJ1-2|.|TRBV28|TRBD1
CASRPTGERGYTF
TGTGCCAGCAGGCCAACAGGGGAGAGAGGCTACACCTTC
>TRBJ1-1|.|TRBV5-1|.
CASSSRTGTSVEAFF
TGCGCCAGCAGCTCGCGGACCGGGACATCAGTTGAAGCTTTCTTT
>TRBJ2-7|.|TRBV3-1/TRBV3-2|.
CASSGTGLQGNDYEQYF
TGTGCCAGCAGCGGTACAGGACTTCAGGGGAACGACTACGAGCAGTACTTC
>TRBJ2-1|.|TRBV4-2|TRBD2
CASSQELAGGFDEQFF
TGTGCCAGCAGCCAAGAGCTAGCGGGGGGATTCGATGAGCAGTTCTTC
>TRBJ1-3|.|TRBV19|.
CASSSLMMSSGNTIYF
TGTGCCAGTAGCAGCCTGATGATGAGCTCTGGAAACACCATATATTTT
>TRBJ1-2|.|TRBV3-1/TRBV3-2|.
CASSHWTALQYGYTF
TGTGCCAGCAGCCATTGGACAGCCTTGCAGTATGGCTACACCTTC
>TRBJ1-5|.|TRBV29-1|.
CSVAGGESNQPQHF
TGCAGCGTTGCTGGGGGAGAGAGCAATCAGCCCCAGCATTTT
>TRBJ1-4|.|TRBV25-1|TRBD1
CASSEGTGGTEKLFF
TGTGCCAGCAGTGAAGGGACAGGGGGTACTGAAAAACTGTTTTTT
>TRBJ1-1|.|TRBV7-6|.
CASSFYEGMNTEAFF
TGTGCCAGCAGCTTTTATGAGGGAATGAACACTGAAGCTTTCTTT